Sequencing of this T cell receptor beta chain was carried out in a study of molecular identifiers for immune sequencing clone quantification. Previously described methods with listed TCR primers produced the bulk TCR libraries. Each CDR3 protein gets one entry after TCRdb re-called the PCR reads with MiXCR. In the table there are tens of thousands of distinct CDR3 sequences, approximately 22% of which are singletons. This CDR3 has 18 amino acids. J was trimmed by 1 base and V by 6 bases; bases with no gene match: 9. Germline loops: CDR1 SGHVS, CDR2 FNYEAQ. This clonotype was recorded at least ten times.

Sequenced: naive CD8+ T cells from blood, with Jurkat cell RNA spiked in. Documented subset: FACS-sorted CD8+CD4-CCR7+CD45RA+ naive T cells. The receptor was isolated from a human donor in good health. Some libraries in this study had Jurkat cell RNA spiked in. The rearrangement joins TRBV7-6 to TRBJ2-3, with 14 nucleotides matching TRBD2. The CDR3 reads CASSDGTSGGDGTDTQYF. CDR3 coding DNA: TGTGCCAGCAGTGACGGGACTAGCGGGGGTGACGGCACAGATACGCAGTATTTT.